The clone carrying this T cell receptor (beta chain) was counted a few times. Its antigen is not known. TCRdb redid the calling of the reads with MiXCR, one entry per CDR3 protein. This table has a few hundred thousand distinct CDR3 sequences, roughly a third appearing once. This record belongs to a study of T cell repertoires in cytomegalovirus infection. V lost 7 bases to trimming and J lost 1 base, with 22 bases between them. CDR1 and CDR2 (germline): SEHNR, FQNEAQ (reference sequence). This CDR3 has 17 amino acids. This sequence joins TRBV7-9 and TRBJ1-1; possible D gene TRBD1, 5 bases. This clonotype was sampled from a human donor in good health (CMV status not recorded). Some clones in this sample may be carry-over from other donors' samples. This specimen consisted of cultured PBMCs, obtained from culture after CMV antigen stimulation. CDR3 region: CASTRRGGVVANTEAFF. Here the CDR3 DNA reads TGTGCCAGCACCAGACGGGGGGGGGTAGTCGCGAACACTGAAGCTTTCTTT.